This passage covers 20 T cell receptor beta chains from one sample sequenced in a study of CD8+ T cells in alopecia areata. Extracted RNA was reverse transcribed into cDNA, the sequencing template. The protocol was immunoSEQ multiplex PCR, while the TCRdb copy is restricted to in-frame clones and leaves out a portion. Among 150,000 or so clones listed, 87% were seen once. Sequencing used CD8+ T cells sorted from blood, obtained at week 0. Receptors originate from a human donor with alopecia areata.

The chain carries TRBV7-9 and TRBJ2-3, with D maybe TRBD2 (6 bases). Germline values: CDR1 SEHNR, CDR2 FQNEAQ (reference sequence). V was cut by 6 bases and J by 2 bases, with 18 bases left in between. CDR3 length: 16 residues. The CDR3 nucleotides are TGTGCCAGCAGGGGCGTGGAGGGGCGCCCCACAGATACGCAGTATTTT. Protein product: CASRGVEGRPTDTQYF.

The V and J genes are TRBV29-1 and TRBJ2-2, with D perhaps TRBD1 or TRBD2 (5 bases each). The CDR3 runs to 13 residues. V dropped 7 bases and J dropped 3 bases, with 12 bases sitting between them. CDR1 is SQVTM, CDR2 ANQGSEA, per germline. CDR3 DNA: TGCAGCGCTGGGGGTCAAGACACCGGGGAGCTGTTTTTT. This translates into CSAGGQDTGELFF.

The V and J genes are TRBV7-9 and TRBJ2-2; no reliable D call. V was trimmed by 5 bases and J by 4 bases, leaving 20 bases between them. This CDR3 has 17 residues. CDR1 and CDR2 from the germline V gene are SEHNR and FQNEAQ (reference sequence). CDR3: CASSLHPFRAATGELFF. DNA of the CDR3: TGTGCCAGCAGCCTTCACCCCTTCCGGGCCGCCACCGGGGAGCTGTTTTTT.

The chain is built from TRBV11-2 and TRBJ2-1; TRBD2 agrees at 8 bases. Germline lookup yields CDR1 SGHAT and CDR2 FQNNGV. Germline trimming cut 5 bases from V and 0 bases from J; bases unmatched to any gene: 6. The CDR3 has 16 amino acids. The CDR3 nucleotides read TGTGCCAGCAGCCCCACTAGCGGCGACTCCTACAATGAGCAGTTCTTC. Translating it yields CASSPTSGDSYNEQFF.

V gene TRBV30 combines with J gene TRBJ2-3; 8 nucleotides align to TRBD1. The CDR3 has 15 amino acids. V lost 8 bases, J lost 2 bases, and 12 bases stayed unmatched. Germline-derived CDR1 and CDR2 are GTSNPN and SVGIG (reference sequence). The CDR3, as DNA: TGTGCCGGTTTCTCCGGGACAGGATCCACAGATACGCAGTATTTT. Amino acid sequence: CAGFSGTGSTDTQYF.

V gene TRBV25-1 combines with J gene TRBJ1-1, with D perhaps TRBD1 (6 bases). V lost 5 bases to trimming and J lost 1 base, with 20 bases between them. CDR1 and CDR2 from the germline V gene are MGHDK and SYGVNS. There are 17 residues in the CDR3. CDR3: CASSPWGGSPENTEAFF. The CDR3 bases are TGTGCCAGCAGTCCGTGGGGGGGCTCCCCCGAGAACACTGAAGCTTTCTTT.

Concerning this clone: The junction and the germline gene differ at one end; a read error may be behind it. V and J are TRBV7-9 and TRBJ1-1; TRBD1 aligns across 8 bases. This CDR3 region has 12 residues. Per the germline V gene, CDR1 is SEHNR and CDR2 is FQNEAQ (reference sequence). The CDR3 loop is CASRLGQGKAFF. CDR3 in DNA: TGTGCCAGCCGCTTAGGACAGGGTAAAGCTTTCTTT.

The CDR3 DNA sequence: TGTGCCTGGAGTTTATCCGGGACTAGAATGTACAATGAGCAGTTCTTC. Protein sequence: CAWSLSGTRMYNEQFF. V and J are TRBV30 and TRBJ2-1; 8 nucleotides align to TRBD2. The CDR3 extends over 16 amino acids. Unmatched junction bases numbered 10, after V lost 2 bases and J lost 4 bases. Germline CDR1 reads GTSNPN; CDR2 reads SVGIG (reference sequence).

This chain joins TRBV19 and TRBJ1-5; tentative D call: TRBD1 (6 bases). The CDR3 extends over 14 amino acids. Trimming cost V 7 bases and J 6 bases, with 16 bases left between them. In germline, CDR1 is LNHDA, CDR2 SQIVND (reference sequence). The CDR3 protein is CASTPGGVGQPQHF. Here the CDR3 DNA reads TGTGCCAGTACTCCCGGGGGCGTGGGTCAGCCCCAGCATTTT.

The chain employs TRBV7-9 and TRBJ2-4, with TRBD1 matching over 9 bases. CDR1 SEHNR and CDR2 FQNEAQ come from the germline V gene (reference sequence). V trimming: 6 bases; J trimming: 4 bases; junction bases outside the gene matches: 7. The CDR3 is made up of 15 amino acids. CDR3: CASSVPGQGKNIQYF. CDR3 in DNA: TGTGCCAGCAGTGTTCCGGGACAGGGAAAAAACATTCAGTACTTC.

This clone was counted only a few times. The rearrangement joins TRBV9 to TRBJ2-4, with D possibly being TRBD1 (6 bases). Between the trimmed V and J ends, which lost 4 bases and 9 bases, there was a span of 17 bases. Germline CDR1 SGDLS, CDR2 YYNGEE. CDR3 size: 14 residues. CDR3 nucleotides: TGTGCCAGCAGCACCGGACAGTTGAAGGCCATTCAGTACTTC. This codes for CASSTGQLKAIQYF.

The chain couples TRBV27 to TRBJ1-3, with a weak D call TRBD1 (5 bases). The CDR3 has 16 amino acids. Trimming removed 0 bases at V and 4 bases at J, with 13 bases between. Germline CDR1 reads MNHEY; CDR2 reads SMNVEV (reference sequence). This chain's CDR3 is CASSLSMGTYGNTIYF. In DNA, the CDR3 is TGTGCCAGCAGTTTATCGATGGGGACGTACGGAAACACCATATATTTT.

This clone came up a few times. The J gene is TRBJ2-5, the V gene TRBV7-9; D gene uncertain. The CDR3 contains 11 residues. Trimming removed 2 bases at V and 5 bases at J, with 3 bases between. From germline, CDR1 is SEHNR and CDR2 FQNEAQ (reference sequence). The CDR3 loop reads CASSLSETQYF. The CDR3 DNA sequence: TGTGCCAGCAGCTTAAGCGAGACCCAGTACTTC.

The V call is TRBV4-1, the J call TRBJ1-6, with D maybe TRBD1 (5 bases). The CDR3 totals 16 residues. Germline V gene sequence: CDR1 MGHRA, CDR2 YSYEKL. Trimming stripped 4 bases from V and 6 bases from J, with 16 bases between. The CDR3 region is CASSLTPGRGNSPLHF. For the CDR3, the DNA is TGCGCCAGCAGCCTTACTCCGGGACGAGGTAATTCACCCCTCCACTTT.

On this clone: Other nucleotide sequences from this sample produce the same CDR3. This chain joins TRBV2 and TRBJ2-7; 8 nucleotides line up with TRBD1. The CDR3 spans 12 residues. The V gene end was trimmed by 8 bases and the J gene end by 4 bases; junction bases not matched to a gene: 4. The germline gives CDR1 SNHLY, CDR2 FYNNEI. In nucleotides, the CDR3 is TGTGCCAGCTTGGACAGGGCGTACGAGCAGTACTTC. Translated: CASLDRAYEQYF.

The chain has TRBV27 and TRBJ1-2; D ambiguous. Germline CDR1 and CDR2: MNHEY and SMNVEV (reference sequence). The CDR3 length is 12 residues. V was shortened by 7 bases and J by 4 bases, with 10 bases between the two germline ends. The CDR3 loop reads CASKAGGYGYTF. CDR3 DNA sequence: TGTGCCAGCAAGGCGGGAGGCTATGGCTACACCTTC.

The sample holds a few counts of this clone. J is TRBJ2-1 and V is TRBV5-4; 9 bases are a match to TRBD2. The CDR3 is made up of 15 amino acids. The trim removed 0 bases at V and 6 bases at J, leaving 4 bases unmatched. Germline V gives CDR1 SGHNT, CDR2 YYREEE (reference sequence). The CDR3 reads CASSLEAGGLNEQFF. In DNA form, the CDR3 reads TGTGCCAGCAGCTTGGAGGCGGGGGGGCTCAATGAGCAGTTCTTC. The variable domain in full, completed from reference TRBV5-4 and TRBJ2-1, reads ETGVTQSPTHLIKTRGQQVTLRCSSQSGHNTVSWYQQALGQGPQFIFQYYREEENGRGNFPPRFSGLQFPNYSSELNVNALELDDSALYLCASSLEAGGLNEQFFGPGTRLTVL.

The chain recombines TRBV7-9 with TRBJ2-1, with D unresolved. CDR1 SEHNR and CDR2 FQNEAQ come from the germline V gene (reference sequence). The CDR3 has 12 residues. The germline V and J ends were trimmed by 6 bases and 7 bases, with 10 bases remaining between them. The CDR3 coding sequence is TGTGCCAGCAGTGAAGGAAGGAATGAGCAGTTCTTC. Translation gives CASSEGRNEQFF.

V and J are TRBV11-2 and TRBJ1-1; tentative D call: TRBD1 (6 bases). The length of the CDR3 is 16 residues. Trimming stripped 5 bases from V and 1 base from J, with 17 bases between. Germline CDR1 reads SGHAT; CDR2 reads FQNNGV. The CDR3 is CASSPTRTVTNTEAFF. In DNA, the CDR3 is TGTGCCAGCAGCCCCACCCGGACAGTCACGAACACTGAAGCTTTCTTT. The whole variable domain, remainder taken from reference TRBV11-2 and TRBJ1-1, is EAGVAQSPRYKIIEKRQSVAFWCNPISGHATLYWYQQILGQGPKLLIQFQNNGVVDDSQLPKDRFSAERLKGVDSTLKIQPAKLEDSAVYLCASSPTRTVTNTEAFFGQGTRLTVV.

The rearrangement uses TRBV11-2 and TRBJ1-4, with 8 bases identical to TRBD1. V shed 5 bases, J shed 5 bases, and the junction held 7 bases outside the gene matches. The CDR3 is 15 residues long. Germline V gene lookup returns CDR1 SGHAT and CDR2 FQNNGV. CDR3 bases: TGTGCCAGCAGCCCCGGGACAGGCCTCAATGAAAAACTGTTTTTT. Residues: CASSPGTGLNEKLFF.